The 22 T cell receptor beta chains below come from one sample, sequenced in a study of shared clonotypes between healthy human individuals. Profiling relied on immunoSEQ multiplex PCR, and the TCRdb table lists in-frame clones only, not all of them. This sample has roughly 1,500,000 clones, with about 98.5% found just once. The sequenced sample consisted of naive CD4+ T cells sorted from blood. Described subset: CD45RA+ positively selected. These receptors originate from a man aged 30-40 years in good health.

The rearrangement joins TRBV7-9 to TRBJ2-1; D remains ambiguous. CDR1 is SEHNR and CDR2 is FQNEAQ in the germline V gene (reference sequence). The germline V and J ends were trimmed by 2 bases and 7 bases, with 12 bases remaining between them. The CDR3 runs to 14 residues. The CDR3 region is CASSLSSLENEQFF. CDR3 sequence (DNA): TGTGCCAGCAGCTTATCTTCCTTGGAGAATGAGCAGTTCTTC.

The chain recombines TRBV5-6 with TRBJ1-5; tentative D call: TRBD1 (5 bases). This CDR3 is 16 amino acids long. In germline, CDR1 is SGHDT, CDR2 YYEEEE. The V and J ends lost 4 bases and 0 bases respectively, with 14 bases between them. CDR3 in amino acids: CASSGGLHYSNQPQHF. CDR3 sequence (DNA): TGTGCCAGCAGCGGGGGTCTGCATTATAGCAATCAGCCCCAGCATTTT.

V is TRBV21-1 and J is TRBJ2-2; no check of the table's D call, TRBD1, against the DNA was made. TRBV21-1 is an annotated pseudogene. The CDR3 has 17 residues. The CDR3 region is CASSKARQAANTGELFF. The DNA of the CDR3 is TGTGCCAGCAGCAAAGCTAGACAGGCCGCGAACACCGGGGAGCTGTTTTTT.

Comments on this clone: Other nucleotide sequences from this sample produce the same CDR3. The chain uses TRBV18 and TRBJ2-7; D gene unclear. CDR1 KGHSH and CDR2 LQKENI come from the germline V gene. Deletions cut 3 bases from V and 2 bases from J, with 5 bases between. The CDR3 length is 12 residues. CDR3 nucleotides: TGTGCCAGCTCACCGACGACCTACGAGCAGTACTTC. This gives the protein CASSPTTYEQYF.

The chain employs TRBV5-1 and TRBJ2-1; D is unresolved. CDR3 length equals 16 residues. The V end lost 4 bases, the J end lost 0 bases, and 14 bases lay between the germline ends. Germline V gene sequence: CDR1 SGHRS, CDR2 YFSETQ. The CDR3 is CASSAVAQSSYNEQFF. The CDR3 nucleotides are TGCGCCAGCAGCGCGGTTGCCCAAAGCTCCTACAATGAGCAGTTCTTC.

CDR3 residues: CASSGRGQTYNEQFF. The CDR3 DNA is TGCGCCAGCAGTGGAAGGGGCCAAACATACAATGAGCAGTTCTTC. The genes are TRBV10-1 and TRBJ2-1, with a weak D call TRBD1 (5 bases). Trimming shortened V by 4 bases and J by 4 bases, and 14 bases separated the two germline ends. The CDR3 has 15 residues. Germline CDR1 and CDR2: WNHNN and SYGVQD (reference sequence).

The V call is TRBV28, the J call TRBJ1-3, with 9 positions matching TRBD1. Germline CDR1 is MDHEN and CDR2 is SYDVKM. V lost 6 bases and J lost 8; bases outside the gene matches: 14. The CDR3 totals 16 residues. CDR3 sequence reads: CASSQATGQGEDTIYF. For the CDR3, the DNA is TGTGCCAGCAGCCAAGCCACGGGACAGGGTGAGGACACCATATATTTT.

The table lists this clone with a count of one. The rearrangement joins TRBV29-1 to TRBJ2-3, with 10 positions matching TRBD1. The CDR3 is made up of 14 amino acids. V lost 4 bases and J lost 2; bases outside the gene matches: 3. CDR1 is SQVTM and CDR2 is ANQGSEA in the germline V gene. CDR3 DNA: TGCAGCGTTGTGGGACAGGGGCTCACAGATACGCAGTATTTT. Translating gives CSVVGQGLTDTQYF.

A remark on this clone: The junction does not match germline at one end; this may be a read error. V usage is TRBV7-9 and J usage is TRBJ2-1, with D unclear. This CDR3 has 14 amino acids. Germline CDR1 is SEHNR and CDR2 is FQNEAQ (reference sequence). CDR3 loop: CASSLARATSERFF. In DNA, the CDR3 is TGTGCCAGCAGCTTAGCCCGGGCTACTTCCGAGCGGTTCTTC.

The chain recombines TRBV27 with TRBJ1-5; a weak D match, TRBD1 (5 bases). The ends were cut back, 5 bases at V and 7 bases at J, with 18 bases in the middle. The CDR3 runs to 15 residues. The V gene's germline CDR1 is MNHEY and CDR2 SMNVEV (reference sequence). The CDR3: CASSTRPGAPQPQHF. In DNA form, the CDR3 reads TGTGCCAGCAGTACACGGCCCGGGGCCCCCCAGCCCCAGCATTTT.

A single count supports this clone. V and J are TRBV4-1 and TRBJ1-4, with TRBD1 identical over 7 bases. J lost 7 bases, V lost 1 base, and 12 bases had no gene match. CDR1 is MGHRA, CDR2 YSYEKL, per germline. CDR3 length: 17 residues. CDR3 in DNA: TGCGCCAGCAGCCAAGCTGCCTTACAGGGGATCGGTGAAAAACTGTTTTTT. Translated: CASSQAALQGIGEKLFF.

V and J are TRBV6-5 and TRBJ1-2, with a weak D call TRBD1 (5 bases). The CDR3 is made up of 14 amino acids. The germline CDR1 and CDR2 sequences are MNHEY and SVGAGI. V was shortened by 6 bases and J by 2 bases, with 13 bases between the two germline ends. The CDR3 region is CASSPSGGNYGYTF. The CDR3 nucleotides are TGTGCCAGCAGCCCTAGTGGGGGGAACTATGGCTACACCTTC.

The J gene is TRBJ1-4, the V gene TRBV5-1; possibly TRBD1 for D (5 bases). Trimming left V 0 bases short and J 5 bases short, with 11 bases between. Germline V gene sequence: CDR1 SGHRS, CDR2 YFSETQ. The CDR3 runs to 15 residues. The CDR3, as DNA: TGCGCCAGCAGCTTGGGTAGGGGATCGAATGAAAAACTGTTTTTT. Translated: CASSLGRGSNEKLFF.

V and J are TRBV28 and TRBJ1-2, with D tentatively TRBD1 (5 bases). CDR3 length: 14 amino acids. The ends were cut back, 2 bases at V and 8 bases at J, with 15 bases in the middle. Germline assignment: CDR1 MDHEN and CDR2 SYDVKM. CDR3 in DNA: TGTGCCAGCAGTTTAATCGGGGGGTGGAGCGGCTACACCTTC. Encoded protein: CASSLIGGWSGYTF.

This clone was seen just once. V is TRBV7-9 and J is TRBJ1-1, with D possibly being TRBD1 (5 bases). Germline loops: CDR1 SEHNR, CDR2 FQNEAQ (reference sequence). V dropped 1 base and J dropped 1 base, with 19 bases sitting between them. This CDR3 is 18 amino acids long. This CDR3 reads CASSLVDGSAGRNTEAFF. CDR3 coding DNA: TGTGCCAGCAGCTTAGTAGATGGATCGGCAGGGAGGAACACTGAAGCTTTCTTT.

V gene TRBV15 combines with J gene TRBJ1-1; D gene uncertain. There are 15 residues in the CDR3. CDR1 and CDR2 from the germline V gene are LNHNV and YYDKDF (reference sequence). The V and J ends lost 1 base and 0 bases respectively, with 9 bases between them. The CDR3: CATSRVTPMNTEAFF. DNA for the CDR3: TGTGCCACCAGCAGAGTTACCCCGATGAACACTGAAGCTTTCTTT.

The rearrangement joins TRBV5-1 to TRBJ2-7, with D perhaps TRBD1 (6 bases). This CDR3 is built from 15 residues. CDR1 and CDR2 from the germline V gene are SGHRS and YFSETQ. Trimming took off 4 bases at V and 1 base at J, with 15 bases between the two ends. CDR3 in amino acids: CASSLDRPASYEQYF. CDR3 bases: TGCGCCAGCAGCCTAGACAGGCCCGCGTCCTACGAGCAGTACTTC.

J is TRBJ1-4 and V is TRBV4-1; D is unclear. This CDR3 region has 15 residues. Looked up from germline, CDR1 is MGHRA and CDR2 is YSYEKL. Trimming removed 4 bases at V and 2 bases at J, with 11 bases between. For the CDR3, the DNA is TGCGCCAGCAGCCCCCGAAAAGGGACTAATGAAAAACTGTTTTTT. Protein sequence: CASSPRKGTNEKLFF.

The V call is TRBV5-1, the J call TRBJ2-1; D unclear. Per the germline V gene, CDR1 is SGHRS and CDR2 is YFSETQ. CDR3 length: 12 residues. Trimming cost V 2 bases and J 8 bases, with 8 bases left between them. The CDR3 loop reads CASSLGFDEQFF. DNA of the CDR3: TGCGCCAGCAGCTTAGGATTCGATGAGCAGTTCTTC. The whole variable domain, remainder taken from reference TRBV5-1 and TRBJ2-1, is KAGVTQTPRYLIKTRGQQVTLSCSPISGHRSVSWYQQTPGQGLQFLFEYFSETQRNKGNFPGRFSGRQFSNSRSEMNVSTLELGDSALYLCASSLGFDEQFFGPGTRLTVL.

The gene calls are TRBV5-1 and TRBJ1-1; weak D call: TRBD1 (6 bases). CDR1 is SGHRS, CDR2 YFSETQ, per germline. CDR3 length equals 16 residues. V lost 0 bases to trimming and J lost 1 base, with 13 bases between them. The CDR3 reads CASSLAYSGQNTEAFF. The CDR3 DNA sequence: TGCGCCAGCAGCTTGGCCTACTCGGGACAGAACACTGAAGCTTTCTTT.

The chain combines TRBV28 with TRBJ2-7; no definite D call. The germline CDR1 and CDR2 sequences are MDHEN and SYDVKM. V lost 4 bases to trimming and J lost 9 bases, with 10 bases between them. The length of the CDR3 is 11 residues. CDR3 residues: CASSYRTAQYF. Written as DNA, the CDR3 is TGTGCCAGCAGTTATAGGACCGCGCAGTACTTC.

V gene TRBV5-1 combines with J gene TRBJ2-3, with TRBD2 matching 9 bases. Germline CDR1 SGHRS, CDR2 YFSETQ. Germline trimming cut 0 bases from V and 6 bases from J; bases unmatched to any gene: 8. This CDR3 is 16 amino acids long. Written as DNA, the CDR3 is TGCGCCAGCAGCTTGGTTTCGGCGGGAGGGCCGGATACGCAGTATTTT. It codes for CASSLVSAGGPDTQYF.